The T cell receptor beta chain under discussion was sequenced for a study of tumor and adjacent non-tumor tissue in lung cancer. General study findings and limits: Top 100 clones took a larger repertoire share in normal lung. Patients with more diverse tumor TCRs had worse survival.

Three rounds of nested PCR, following a modified ARM-PCR protocol, produced the TCRbeta library. TCRdb used MiXCR to reprocess the multiplex PCR reads, holding one entry per CDR3 protein. This sample carries more than 85,000 distinct CDR3 sequences, roughly two thirds of them seen once, and the ten largest clones take 15% to 20%. The template was RNA from unsorted bulk tissue. The normal lung tissue was taken more than 3 cm from the tumor edge. In regard to this clonotype: What it recognizes is unknown.

The CDR3 length is 15 residues. V dropped 5 bases and J dropped 3 bases, with 16 bases sitting between them. CDR1 and CDR2 from the germline V gene are SGHKS and YYEKEE (reference sequence). The TCR comes from a man in his sixties with non-small cell lung cancer. Sequences were obtained from distant non-tumor lung tissue. V is TRBV5-5 and J is TRBJ2-3, with a possible D match to TRBD2 (6 bases). The CDR3 nucleotides read TGTGCCAGCAGTCCGCGAGGAGGGCGTACAGATACGCAGTATTTT. Encoded protein: CASSPRGGRTDTQYF.